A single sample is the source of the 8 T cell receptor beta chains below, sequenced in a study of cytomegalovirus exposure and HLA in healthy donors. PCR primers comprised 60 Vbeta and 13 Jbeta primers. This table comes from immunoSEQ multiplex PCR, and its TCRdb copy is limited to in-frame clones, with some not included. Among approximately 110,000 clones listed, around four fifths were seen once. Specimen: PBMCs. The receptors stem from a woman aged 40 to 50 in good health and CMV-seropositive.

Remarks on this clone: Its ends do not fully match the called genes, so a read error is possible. The CDR3 bases are TGTTCCAGCAGCTACCCGGGACTAGCAGGCACAGATACGCAGTATTTT. Translated: CSSSYPGLAGTDTQYF. The chain is built from TRBV7-9 and TRBJ2-3; TRBD2 agrees at 9 bases. Per germline, CDR1 SEHNR and CDR2 FQNEAQ (reference sequence). The CDR3 has 16 amino acids. The full variable domain, with the rest looked up from reference TRBV7-9 and TRBJ2-3, is DTGVSQNPRHKITKRGQNVTFRCDPISEHNRLYWYRQTLGQGPEFLTYFQNEAQLEKSRLLSDRFSAERPKGSFSTLEIQRTEQGDSAMYLCSSSYPGLAGTDTQYFGPGTRLTVL.

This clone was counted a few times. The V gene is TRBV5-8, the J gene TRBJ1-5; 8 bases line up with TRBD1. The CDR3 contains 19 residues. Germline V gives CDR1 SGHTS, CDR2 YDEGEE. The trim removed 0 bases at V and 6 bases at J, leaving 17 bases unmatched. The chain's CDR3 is CASSLGDGTGGTWGQPQHF. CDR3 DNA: TGTGCCAGCAGCTTGGGCGATGGGACAGGCGGAACTTGGGGTCAGCCCCAGCATTTT.

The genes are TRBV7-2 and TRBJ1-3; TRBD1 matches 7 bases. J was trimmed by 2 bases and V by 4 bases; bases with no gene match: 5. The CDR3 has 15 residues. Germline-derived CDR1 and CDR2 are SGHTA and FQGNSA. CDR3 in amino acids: CASSSSGQTGNTIYF. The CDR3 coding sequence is TGTGCCAGCAGCTCGTCGGGACAGACTGGAAACACCATATATTTT.

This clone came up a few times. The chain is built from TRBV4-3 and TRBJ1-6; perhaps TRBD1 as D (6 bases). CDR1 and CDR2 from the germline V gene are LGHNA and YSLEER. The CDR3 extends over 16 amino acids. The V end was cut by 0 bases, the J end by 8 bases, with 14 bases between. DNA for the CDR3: TGCGCCAGCAGCCAAGACCAGGACAACAGGGATTCACCCCTCCACTTT. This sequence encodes CASSQDQDNRDSPLHF.

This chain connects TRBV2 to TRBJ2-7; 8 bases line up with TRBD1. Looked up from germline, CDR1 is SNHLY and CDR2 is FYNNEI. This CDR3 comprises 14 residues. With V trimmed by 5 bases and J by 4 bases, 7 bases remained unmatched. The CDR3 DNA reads TGTGCCAGCAGTAAGGGACAGGACACTTACGAGCAGTACTTC. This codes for CASSKGQDTYEQYF.

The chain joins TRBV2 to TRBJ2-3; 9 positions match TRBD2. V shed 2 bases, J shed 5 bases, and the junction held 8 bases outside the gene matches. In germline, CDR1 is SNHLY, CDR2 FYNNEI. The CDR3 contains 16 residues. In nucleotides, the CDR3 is TGTGCCAGCAGTGAAATGAGCGGGAGGTTGGGAGATACGCAGTATTTT. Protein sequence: CASSEMSGRLGDTQYF. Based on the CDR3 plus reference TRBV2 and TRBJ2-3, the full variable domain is EPEVTQTPSHQVTQMGQEVILRCVPISNHLYFYWYRQILGQKVEFLVSFYNNEISEKSEIFDDQFSVERPDGSNFTLKIRSTKLEDSAMYFCASSEMSGRLGDTQYFGPGTRLTVL.

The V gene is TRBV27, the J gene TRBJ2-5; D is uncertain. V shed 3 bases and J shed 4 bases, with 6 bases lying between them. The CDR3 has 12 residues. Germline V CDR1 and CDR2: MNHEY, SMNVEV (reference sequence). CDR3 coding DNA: TGTGCCAGCAGTTTGTTCGGAGAGACCCAGTACTTC. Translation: CASSLFGETQYF.

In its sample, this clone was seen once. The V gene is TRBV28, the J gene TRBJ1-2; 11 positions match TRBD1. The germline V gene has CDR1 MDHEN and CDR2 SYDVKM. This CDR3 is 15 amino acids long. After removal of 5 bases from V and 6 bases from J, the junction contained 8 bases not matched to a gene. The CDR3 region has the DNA TGTGCCAGCAGTCCGACGGGACAGGGGGGAAATGGCTACACCTTC. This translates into CASSPTGQGGNGYTF.